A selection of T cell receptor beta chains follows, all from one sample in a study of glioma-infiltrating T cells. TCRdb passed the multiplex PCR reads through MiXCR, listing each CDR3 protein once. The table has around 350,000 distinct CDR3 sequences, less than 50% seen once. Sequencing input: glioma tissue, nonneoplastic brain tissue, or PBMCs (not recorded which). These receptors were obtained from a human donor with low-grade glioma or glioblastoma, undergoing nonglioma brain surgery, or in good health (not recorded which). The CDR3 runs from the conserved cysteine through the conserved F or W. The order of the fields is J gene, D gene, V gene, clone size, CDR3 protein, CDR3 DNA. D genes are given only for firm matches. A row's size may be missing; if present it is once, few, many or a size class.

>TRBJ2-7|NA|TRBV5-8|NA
CASSSQYF
TGTGCCAGCAGCTCTCAGTACTTC
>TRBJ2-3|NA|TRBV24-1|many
CATREGDTQYF
TGTGCCACCCGCGAAGGGGATACGCAGTATTTT
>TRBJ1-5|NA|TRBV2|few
CASSERTLSNQPQHF
TGTGCCAGCAGCGAGCGGACACTTAGCAATCAGCCCCAGCATTTT
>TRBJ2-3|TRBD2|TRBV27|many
CASSLAGVGTDTQYF
TGTGCCAGCAGTTTAGCGGGAGTGGGCACAGATACGCAGTATTTT
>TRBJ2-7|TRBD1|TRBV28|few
CASGLGTGVGVPYEQYF
TGTGCCAGCGGGCTTGGGACAGGGGTCGGAGTGCCCTACGAGCAGTACTTC
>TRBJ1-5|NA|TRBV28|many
CASSSTANQPQHF
TGTGCCAGCAGCTCAACAGCGAATCAGCCCCAGCATTTT
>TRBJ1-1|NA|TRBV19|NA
CASSIDYRLLNTEAFF
TGTGCCAGTAGTATAGATTATCGGCTCCTGAACACTGAAGCTTTCTTT
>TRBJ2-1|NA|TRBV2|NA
CASSERDSSYNEQFF
TGTGCCAGCAGTGAACGGGATAGCTCCTACAATGAGCAGTTCTTC
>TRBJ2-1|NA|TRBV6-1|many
CASSTRLAAYNEQFF
TGTGCCAGCAGTACCCGGCTAGCAGCCTACAATGAGCAGTTCTTC
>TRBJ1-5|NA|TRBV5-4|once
CASSLTENYQPQHF
TGTGCCAGCAGCCTGACAGAGAACTATCAGCCCCAGCATTTT
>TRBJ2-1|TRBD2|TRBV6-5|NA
CVSSYGTRQFF
TGTGTTAGCAGTTACGGGACTAGACAGTTCTTC
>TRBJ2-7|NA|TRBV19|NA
CASSIVQWKEQYF
TGTGCCAGTAGTATAGTTCAGTGGAAGGAGCAGTACTTC
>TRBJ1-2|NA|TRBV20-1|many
CSAATLDGTNYGYTF
TGCAGTGCGGCGACCCTTGACGGTACTAACTATGGCTACACCTTC
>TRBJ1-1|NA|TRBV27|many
CASSFQGIAEAFF
TGTGCCAGCAGTTTCCAGGGAATCGCTGAAGCTTTCTTT
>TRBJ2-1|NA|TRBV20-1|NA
CSAKLYSYNEQFF
TGCAGCGCTAAACTATACTCCTACAATGAGCAGTTCTTC
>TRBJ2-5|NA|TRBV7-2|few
CASSLEFRVETQYF
TGTGCCAGCAGCTTAGAATTTAGGGTGGAGACCCAGTACTTC
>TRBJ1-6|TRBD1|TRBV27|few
CASSFNEDRAQFISNSPLHF
TGTGCCAGCAGTTTTAATGAGGACAGGGCGCAATTCATTTCAAATTCACCCCTCCACTTT
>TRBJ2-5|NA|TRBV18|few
CASSGNQETQYF
TGTGCCAGCTCAGGCAACCAAGAGACCCAGTACTTC
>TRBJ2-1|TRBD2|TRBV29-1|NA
CSASRTSATPGSEEFF
TGCAGCGCCAGCCGGACTAGCGCTACCCCGGGAAGTGAGGAGTTCTTC
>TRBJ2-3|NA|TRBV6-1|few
CASNPTSGTLLTDTQYF
TGTGCCAGCAACCCAACCTCCGGGACCCTGCTCACAGATACGCAGTATTTT
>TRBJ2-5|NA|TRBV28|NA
CASSLSQVQETQYF
TGTGCCAGCAGCCTCTCCCAGGTCCAAGAGACCCAGTACTTC
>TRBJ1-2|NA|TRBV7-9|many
CASTNGQTYGYTF
TGTGCCAGCACCAATGGACAGACCTATGGCTACACCTTC
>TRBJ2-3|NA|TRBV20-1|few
CSASWAPGADTQYF
TGCAGTGCTAGCTGGGCCCCTGGGGCAGATACGCAGTATTTT
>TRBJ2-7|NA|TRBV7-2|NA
CASSLRTGEQYF
TGTGCCAGCAGCTTAAGAACGGGGGAGCAGTACTTC
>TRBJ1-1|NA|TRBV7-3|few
CASSTHRDGTEAFF
TGTGCCAGCAGCACACACAGGGATGGCACTGAAGCTTTCTTT
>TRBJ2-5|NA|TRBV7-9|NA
CASSDYGQGLRGTQYF
TGTGCCAGCAGCGATTACGGACAGGGACTAAGGGGGACCCAGTACTTC
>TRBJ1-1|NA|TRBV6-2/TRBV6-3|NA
CASGYFNTEAFF
TGTGCCAGCGGTTACTTTAATACTGAAGCTTTCTTT
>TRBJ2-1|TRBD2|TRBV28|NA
CASSLSPQGLAGVGVLF
TGTGCCAGCAGTTTAAGTCCCCAGGGACTAGCGGGAGTAGGGGTGTTATTC
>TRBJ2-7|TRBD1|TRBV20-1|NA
CSATPDRLTSYEQYF
TGCAGTGCAACTCCGGACAGGTTGACTTCCTACGAGCAGTACTTC
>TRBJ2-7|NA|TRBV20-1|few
CSARDRLATIYEQYF
TGCAGTGCTAGAGATAGGCTAGCGACCATCTACGAGCAGTACTTC
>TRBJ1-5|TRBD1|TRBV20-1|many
CSHRTGDQPQHF
TGCAGTCACCGGACAGGGGATCAGCCCCAGCATTTT
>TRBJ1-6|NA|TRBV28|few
CASSFLSSYNSPLHF
TGTGCCAGCAGTTTCCTGAGCTCCTATAATTCACCCCTCCACTTT
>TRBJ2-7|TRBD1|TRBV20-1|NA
CSATGTGPYEQYF
TGCAGTGCTACCGGGACAGGTCCTTACGAGCAGTACTTC
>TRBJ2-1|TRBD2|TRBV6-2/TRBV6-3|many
CASSPREGEQFF
TGTGCCAGCAGCCCGCGGGAGGGCGAGCAGTTCTTC
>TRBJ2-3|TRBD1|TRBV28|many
CASRGQPRSTQYF
TGTGCCAGCCGGGGACAGCCTCGAAGTACGCAGTATTTT
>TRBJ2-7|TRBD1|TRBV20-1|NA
CSARQGISSYEQYF
TGCAGTGCGAGACAGGGCATCAGCTCCTACGAGCAGTACTTC
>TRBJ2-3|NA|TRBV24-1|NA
CATGDLGGTSTDTQYF
TGTGCCACCGGTGATTTGGGAGGCACATCCACAGATACGCAGTATTTT
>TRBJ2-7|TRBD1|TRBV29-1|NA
CSVELTGGRYEQYF
TGCAGCGTTGAACTAACAGGGGGCCGGTACGAGCAGTACTTC
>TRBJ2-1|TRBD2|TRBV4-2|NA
CASSRGGDNEQFF
TGTGCCAGCAGCCGGGGGGGGGACAATGAGCAGTTCTTC
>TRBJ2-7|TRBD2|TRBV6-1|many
CASSLSGRTTYEQYF
TGTGCCAGCAGTTTAAGCGGGAGGACTACCTACGAGCAGTACTTC
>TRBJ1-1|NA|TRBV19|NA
CASSIGGGPEAFF
TGTGCCAGTAGTATAGGAGGGGGTCCTGAAGCTTTCTTT
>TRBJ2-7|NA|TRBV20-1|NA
CSDRPLHEQYF
TGCAGTGATAGGCCCCTACACGAGCAGTACTTC
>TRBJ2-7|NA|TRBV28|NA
CASSQLTTGRRGEQYF
TGTGCCAGCAGCCAGCTCACTACCGGGAGAAGGGGCGAGCAGTACTTC
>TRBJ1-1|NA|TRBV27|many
CASSLWSASLDTEAFF
TGTGCCAGCAGTTTATGGTCAGCTTCCCTGGACACTGAAGCTTTCTTT
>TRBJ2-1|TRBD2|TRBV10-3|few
CAIGTSGYNEQFF
TGTGCCATCGGGACTAGCGGGTACAATGAGCAGTTCTTC
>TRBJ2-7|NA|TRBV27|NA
CASSFTAGSYEQYF
TGTGCCAGCAGTTTTACTGCAGGATCCTACGAGCAGTACTTC
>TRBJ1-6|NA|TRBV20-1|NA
CGAGQNSPLHF
TGCGGTGCTGGACAGAACTCACCCCTCCACTTT
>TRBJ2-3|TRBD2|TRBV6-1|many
CASSGTSGMSTDTQYF
TGTGCCAGCAGCGGGACTAGCGGGATGAGCACAGATACGCAGTATTTT
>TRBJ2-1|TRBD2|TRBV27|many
CASRVAGYNEQFF
TGTGCCAGCAGGGTAGCGGGGTACAATGAGCAGTTCTTC
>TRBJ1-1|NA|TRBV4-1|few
CASSQDHRPEINTEAFF
TGCGCCAGCAGCCAAGATCATCGTCCCGAAATAAACACTGAAGCTTTCTTT
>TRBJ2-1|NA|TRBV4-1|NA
CASSQVPRSSSYNEQFF
TGCGCCAGCAGCCAAGTACCCAGGTCAAGCTCCTACAATGAGCAGTTCTTC
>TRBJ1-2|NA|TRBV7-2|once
CASSFGVGGADGYTF
TGTGCCAGCAGCTTCGGTGTCGGAGGGGCAGATGGCTACACCTTC
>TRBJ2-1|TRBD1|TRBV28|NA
CASSLRTGPIYNEQFF
TGTGCCAGCAGTTTACGGACAGGGCCTATATACAATGAGCAGTTCTTC
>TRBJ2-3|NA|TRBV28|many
CASSSGLANPQYF
TGTGCCAGCAGTTCGGGACTCGCAAATCCGCAGTATTTT
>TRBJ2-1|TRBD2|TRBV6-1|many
CASKRRIAGNEQFF
TGTGCCAGCAAAAGAAGGATAGCGGGCAATGAGCAGTTCTTC
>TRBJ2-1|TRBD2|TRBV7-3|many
CASSPTSGVNEQFF
TGTGCCAGCAGCCCGACTAGCGGGGTGAATGAGCAGTTCTTC
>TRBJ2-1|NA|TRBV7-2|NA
CASSLGWGDGEQFF
TGTGCCAGCAGCTTAGGGTGGGGCGACGGTGAGCAGTTCTTC
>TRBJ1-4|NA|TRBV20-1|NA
CSARPRRGLINEKLFF
TGCAGTGCTAGGCCTCGGAGGGGACTGATTAATGAAAAACTGTTTTTT